This T cell receptor beta chain derives from a study of cytomegalovirus exposure and HLA in healthy donors. Notes on the study in general: Indistinguishability led to the exclusion of some V segments, TRBV6-2 and TRBV6-3 included. Cytomegalovirus status was reportedly diagnosed by the classifier with high sensitivity and specificity.

Germline V CDR1 and CDR2: ENHRY, SYGVKD. This CDR3 contains 14 residues. The V gene end was trimmed by 4 bases and the J gene end by 4 bases; junction bases not matched to a gene: 6. The PCR employed 60 Vbeta primers together with 13 Jbeta primers. Produced via immunoSEQ multiplex PCR; TCRdb's table is partial and in-frame only. Among about 110,000 clones listed, about two thirds were seen once. This clone was detected only once. The target antigen is unknown. Sequencing used PBMCs. This TCR came from a female donor in good health and CMV-seronegative. The chain is built from TRBV10-3 and TRBJ2-7, with 8 bases matching TRBD1. In DNA, the CDR3 is TGTGCCATCAGTGCTTCCGGACAGGGTTACGAGCAGTACTTC. Encoded protein: CAISASGQGYEQYF.